This TCR beta chain was captured by sequencing in a study of T cells in Graves' hyperthyroidism and ophthalmopathy. Authors of the study amplified TCR beta CDR3 regions from RNA transcripts. HTBI primers drove first-round RT-PCR of the TCR CDR3. TCRdb redid the calling of the multiplex PCR reads with MiXCR, one entry per CDR3 protein. This sample has roughly 500,000 distinct CDR3 sequences, with 16% found just once. This CDR3 comprises 15 residues. V lost 4 bases and J lost 5; bases outside the gene matches: 4. The chain links TRBV12-3 or TRBV12-4 to TRBJ2-5; 13 bases are a match to TRBD2. Sequenced input: blood. The clonotype was recovered from a woman aged 30 to 39 with Graves' ophthalmopathy. CDR3 amino acids: CASSWTSGSGETQYF. The CDR3 DNA reads TGTGCCAGCAGTTGGACTAGCGGGAGCGGGGAGACCCAGTACTTC.